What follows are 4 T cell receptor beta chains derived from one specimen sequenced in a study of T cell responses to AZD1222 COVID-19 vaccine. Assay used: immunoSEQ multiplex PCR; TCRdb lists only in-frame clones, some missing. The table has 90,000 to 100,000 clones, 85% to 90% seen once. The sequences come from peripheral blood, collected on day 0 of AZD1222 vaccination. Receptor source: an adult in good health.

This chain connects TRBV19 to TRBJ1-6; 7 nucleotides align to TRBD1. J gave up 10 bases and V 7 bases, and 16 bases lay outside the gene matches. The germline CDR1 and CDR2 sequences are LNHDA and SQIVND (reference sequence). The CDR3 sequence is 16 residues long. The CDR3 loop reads CASTTFEGRGRSPLHF. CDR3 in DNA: TGTGCCAGTACCACCTTCGAAGGCAGGGGGAGGTCACCCCTCCACTTT.

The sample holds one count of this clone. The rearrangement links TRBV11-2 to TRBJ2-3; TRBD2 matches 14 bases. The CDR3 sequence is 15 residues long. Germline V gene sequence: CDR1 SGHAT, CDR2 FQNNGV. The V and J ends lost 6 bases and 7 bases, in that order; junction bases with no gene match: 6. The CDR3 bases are TGTGCCAGCAGTTTGACTAGCGGGGGGGATTATACGCAGTATTTT. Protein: CASSLTSGGDYTQYF.

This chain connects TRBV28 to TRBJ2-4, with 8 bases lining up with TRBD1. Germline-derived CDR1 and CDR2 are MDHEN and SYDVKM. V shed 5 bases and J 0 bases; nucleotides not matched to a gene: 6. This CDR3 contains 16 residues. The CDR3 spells CASSLRTGLAKNIQYF. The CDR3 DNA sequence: TGTGCCAGCAGTCTCCGGACAGGGCTAGCCAAAAACATTCAGTACTTC.

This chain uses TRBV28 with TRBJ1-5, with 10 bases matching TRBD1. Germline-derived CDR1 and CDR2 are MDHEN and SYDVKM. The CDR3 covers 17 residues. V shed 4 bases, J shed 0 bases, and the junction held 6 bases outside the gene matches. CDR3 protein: CASSSLGTGDSNQPQHF. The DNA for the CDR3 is TGTGCCAGCAGTTCCTTAGGGACAGGGGATAGCAATCAGCCCCAGCATTTT.